This TCR beta chain stems from a study of blood T cell repertoires in COVID-19. The CDR3 contains 13 residues. Germline-derived CDR1 and CDR2 are SNHLY and FYNNEI. After removal of 6 bases from V and 7 bases from J, the junction contained 6 bases not matched to a gene. Data came from immunoSEQ multiplex PCR; TCRdb stores just in-frame clones and leaves some out. This sample has about 87,000 clones; under 85% occur once, and the top ten carry roughly 2.1%. The rearrangement joins TRBV2 to TRBJ1-5, with 7 bases lining up with TRBD1. This TCR came from a woman aged 70 to 79 with acute or convalescent COVID-19. Sequenced input: peripheral blood. In nucleotides, the CDR3 is TGTGCCAGCAGAGACAGGGCGAGCCAGCCCCAGCATTTT. It is translated as CASRDRASQPQHF.